This is a list of T cell receptor beta chains from one sample in a study of CD8 T cells in Susac syndrome. Each CDR3 protein gets one entry after TCRdb re-called the immunoSEQ multiplex PCR reads with MiXCR. The repertoire holds approximately 200,000 distinct CDR3 sequences, with approximately 95% as singletons. Source material: CD4+ T cells from PBMCs. These TCRs come from a human donor with multiple sclerosis. Each CDR3 is given without its conserved first and last residue.

v_call	j_call	cdr3_aa
TRBV18	TRBJ2-2	ASSLAWGTNTGELF
TRBV6-6	TRBJ1-5	ASSYSQNQPQH
TRBV6-4	TRBJ1-5	ASSETINQPQH
TRBV7-8	TRBJ1-5	ASSSGAGQGGSNQPQH
TRBV12-3/TRBV12-4	TRBJ1-1	ASSPASGTEAF
TRBV7-3	TRBJ2-5	ASSLSLGETQY
TRBV4-2	TRBJ2-7	ASSPSVGQGIYEQY
TRBV29-1	TRBJ1-4	SVEPREGEKLF
TRBV29-1	TRBJ1-1	SVMPVNTEAF
TRBV30	TRBJ1-6	AANRNSPLH
TRBV9	TRBJ1-3	ASSVDGTRLGNTIY
TRBV4-1	TRBJ1-2	ASSHPDGLYGYT
TRBV29-1	TRBJ1-1	SVGAGTANTEAF
TRBV11-2	TRBJ2-3	ASSLMASTDTQY
TRBV7-6	TRBJ2-3	ASEPWSGDTQY
TRBV29-1	TRBJ2-1	SVERVVGEQF
TRBV30	TRBJ1-3	AWGSVAAGNTIY
TRBV12-3/TRBV12-4	TRBJ2-3	ASSFRRGSTDTQY
TRBV9	TRBJ2-5	ASSVSPGGEAQY
TRBV15	TRBJ2-3	ATSRDVTSPGITQY
TRBV10-3	TRBJ1-6	AIQRQLNSPLH
TRBV29-1	TRBJ1-2	SVDLIGTGGPNYGYT
TRBV29-1	TRBJ2-7	SVLRGYEQY
TRBV20-1	TRBJ2-1	SARRSEQF
TRBV20-1	TRBJ2-3	SAGGGGIFDTQY
TRBV12-3/TRBV12-4	TRBJ2-1	ASRPPGNEQF
TRBV27	TRBJ2-1	ASSPGRRGPSKNEQF
TRBV12-3/TRBV12-4	TRBJ1-2	ASGSGGGYT
TRBV3-1	TRBJ2-7	ASSYSGDYEQY
TRBV5-1	TRBJ2-1	ASSLVPGGGQGNEQF
TRBV15	TRBJ1-2	ATSREESRAYGYT
TRBV20-1	TRBJ1-1	SAPGQHTEAF